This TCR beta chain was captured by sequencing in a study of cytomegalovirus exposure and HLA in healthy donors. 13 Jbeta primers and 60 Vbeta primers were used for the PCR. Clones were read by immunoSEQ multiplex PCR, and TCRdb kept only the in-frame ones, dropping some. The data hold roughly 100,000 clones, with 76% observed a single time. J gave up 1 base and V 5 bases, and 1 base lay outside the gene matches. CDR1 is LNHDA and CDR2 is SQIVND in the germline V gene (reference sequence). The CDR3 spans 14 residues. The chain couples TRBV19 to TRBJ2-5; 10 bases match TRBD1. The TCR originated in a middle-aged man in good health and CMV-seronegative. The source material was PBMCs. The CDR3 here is CASSGTGVQETQYF. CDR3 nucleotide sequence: TGTGCCAGTAGTGGGACAGGGGTCCAAGAGACCCAGTACTTC. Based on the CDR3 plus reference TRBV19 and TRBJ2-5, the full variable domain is DGGITQSPKYLFRKEGQNVTLSCEQNLNHDAMYWYRQDPGQGLRLIYYSQIVNDFQKGDIAEGYSVSREKKESFPLTVTSAQKNPTAFYLCASSGTGVQETQYFGPGTRLLVL.